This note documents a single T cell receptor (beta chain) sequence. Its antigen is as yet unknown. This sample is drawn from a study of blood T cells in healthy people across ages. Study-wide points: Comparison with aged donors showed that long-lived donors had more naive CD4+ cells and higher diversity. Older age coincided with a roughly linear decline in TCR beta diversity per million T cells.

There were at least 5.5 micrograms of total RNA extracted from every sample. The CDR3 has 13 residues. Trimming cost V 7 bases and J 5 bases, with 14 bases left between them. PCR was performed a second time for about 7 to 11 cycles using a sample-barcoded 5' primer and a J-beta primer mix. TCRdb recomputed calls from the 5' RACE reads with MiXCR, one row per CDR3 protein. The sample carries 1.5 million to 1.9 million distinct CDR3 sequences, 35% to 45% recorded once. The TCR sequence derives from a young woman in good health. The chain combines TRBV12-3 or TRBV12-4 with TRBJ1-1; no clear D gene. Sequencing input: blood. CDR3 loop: CASKSLGRTEAFF. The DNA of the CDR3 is TGTGCCAGCAAATCTTTAGGACGGACTGAAGCTTTCTTT.